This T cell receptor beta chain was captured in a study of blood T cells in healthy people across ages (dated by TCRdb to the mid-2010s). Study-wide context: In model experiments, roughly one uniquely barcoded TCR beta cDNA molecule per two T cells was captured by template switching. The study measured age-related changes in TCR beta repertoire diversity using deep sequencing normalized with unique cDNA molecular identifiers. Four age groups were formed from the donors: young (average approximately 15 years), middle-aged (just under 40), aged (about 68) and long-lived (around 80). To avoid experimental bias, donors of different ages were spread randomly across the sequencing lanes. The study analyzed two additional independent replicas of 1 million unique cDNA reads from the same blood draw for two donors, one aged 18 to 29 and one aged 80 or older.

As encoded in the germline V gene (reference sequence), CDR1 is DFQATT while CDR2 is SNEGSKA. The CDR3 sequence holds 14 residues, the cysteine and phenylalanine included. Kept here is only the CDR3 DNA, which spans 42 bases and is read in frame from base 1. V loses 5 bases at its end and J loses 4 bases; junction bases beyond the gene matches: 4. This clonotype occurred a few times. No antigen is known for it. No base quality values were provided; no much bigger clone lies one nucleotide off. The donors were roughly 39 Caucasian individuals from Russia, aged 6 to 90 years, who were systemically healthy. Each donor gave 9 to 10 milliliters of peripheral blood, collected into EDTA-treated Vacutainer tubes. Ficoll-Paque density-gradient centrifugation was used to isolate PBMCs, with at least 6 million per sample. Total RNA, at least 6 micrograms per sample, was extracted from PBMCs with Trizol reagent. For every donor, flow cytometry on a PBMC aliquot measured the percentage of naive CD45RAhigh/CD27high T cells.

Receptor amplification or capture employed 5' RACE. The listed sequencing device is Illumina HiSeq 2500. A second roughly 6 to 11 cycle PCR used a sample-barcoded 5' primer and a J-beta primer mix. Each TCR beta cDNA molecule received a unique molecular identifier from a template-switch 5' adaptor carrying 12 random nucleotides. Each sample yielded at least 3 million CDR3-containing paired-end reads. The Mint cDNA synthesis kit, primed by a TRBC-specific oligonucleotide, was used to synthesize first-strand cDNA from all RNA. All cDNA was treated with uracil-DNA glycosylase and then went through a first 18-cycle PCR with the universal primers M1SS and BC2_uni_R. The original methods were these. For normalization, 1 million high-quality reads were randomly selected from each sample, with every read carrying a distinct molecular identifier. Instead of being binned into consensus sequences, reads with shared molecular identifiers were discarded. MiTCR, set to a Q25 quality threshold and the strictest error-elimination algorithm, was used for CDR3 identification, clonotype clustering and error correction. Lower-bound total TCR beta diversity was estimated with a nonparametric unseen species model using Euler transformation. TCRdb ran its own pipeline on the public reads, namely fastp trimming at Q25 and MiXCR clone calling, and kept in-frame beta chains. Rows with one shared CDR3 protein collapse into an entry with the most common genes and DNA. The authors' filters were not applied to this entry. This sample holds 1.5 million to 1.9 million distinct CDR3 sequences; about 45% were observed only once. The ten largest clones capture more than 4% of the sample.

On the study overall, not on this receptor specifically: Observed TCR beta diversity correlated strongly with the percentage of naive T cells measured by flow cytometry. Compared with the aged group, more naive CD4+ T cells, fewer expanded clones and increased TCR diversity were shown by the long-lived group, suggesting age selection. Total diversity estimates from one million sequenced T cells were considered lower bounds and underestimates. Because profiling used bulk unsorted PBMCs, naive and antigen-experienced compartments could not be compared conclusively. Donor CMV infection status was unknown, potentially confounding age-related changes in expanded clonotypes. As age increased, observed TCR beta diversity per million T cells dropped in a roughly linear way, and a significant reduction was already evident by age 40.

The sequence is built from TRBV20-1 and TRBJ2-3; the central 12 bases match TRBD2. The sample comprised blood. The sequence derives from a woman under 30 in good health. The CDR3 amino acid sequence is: CSAELAGGPDTQYF. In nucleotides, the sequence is TGCAGTGCTGAGCTAGCGGGGGGGCCAGATACGCAGTATTTT.